The present T cell receptor beta chain was sequenced within a study of identical twins. Study-wide findings and caveats: Carriage of fewer insertions was seen in abundant cord blood beta clonotypes, whereas memory repertoires showed none. Some out-of-frame alpha sequences were shared by twins, and these showed excess low generation probability.

With V trimmed by 3 bases and J by 6 bases, 5 bases remained unmatched. Germline V lookup: CDR1 SGHAT, CDR2 FQDESV (reference sequence). CDR3 length: 14 amino acids. Donors were all healthy Caucasians. Template switching, a step in the protocol, added a universal primer site, and cDNA carried unique molecular identifiers. TCRdb analysed the 5' RACE reads with MiXCR anew, one entry per CDR3 protein. The table shows roughly 1.6 million distinct CDR3 sequences, with more than 30% occurring only once. With regard to this clonotype: No antigen is known for it.

The sample taken for sequencing was cord blood. The rearrangement joins TRBV11-1 to TRBJ2-1; 7 nucleotides align to TRBD2. The clonotype originates from a newborn girl in good health. CDR3 sequence: CASSLGREINEQFF. CDR3 in DNA: TGTGCCAGCAGCTTGGGGCGGGAGATCAATGAGCAGTTCTTC.